This T cell receptor beta chain emerged from a study of cytomegalovirus exposure and HLA in healthy donors (dated by TCRdb to the late 2010s). The study in broad terms: In an earlier analysis of roughly 590 of the donors, under 300 Gb of sequence data and 95 million to 130 million unique TCR beta sequences from 150 million to 200 million T cells were reported. An early release that covered some 630 HLA-typed donors contained about 300 gigabases of sequencing data and tens of millions of unique TCR sequences. Among the roughly 380 genotyped donors, 81% belonged to the genetic ancestry cluster associated with self-reported Caucasian donors. The study aimed to test whether cataloging public T cell receptors could reveal signatures of past pathogen exposure. Using immunosequencing, the study profiled T cell repertoires from about 610 subjects and related those repertoires to cytomegalovirus serostatus. A separate validation cohort of approximately 120 different subjects was used in addition to the 666-subject first cohort. High-throughput TCR immunosequencing, statistical association of individual TCRs with disease status, and machine learning were combined to predict cytomegalovirus infection status. A later analysis re-examined previously published TCR beta repertoires from roughly 650 donors and added high-resolution HLA genotyping to investigate patterns of TCR occurrence. Rather than using new phenotypic data, the later analysis identified candidate immune exposures from TCR beta sequences and from how often those sequences occurred across donors. In an earlier analysis of 550 to 700 of the donors, high-throughput TCR beta sequencing was used to judge whether each TCR beta V gene segment behaved as functional or pseudogenic. Donor age, sex, ethnicity and CMV serostatus were compiled alongside the repertoire data. In a later genetic analysis, genome-wide SNP genotypes for 398 of the 666 donors were used, and that subset was treated as a discovery cohort. All discovery cohort repertoires had been generated using a single sequencing platform. HLA typing covered class I and class II loci at four-digit resolution. The number of donors typed differed by locus, with roughly 620-630 for A, B, C, DRB1 and DQB1, 522 for DQA1, 600 to 610 for DPA1, and 400 to 490 for DPB1. Four or five DR-DQ haplotypes were handled as single units for association and clustering because linkage in the cohort was strong. Across roughly 420 genotyped donors of the cohort, an average of approximately 240,000 unique TCR beta nucleotide sequences per donor were sequenced, and around 20% of those sequences were non-productive.

What the study reported, not specific to this receptor: The cohort was sequenced for TCR beta chains only, and without alpha or paired-chain data the features that could be detected were limited. Sequencing depth was assumed to be roughly uniform across donors in the presence/absence analyses, though that assumption may not hold. A further reported finding was that TCR beta sequences accurately predicted the HLA-A and HLA-B alleles for most subjects in the first cohort. The authors suggested that the approach could potentially be generalized to other disease states and immunological phenotypes. Most TCR sequences were seen in very few donors, while some public TCRs were found in many individuals. In a later analysis, HLA-associated TCR beta chains showed more clonal expansion and lower generation probabilities than non-associated chains that were equally common. Broadly in line with IMGT annotations, most TCR beta V segments showed up in productive rearrangements about 90% or about 30% of the time in an earlier analysis of around 550 of the donors. V-gene and J-gene trimming of TCR beta chains was associated with a missense DCLRE1C variant in a later genetic analysis, and the association was replicated in an independent cohort. Assigning TCR associations to individual alleles was difficult when HLA alleles, especially DR and DQ, strongly co-occurred. A later analysis reported that several top co-occurrence clusters appeared linked to parvovirus B19, influenza, CMV and Epstein-Barr virus. In the study, some 180 TCR beta chains were listed as associated with cytomegalovirus. The classifier was reported to diagnose cytomegalovirus status with high specificity and sensitivity in both the original cohort and the validation cohort. Because some donors lacked HLA typing at each locus, the association tests relied only on the typed subset. Most CMV-associated TCR beta chains appeared to be HLA-restricted in a later analysis, and the HLA associations seemed to be driven largely by CMV exposure. Compared with the roughly 600-donor mean, donors in an Asian-associated ancestry cluster had fewer N-insertions in productive TCRs, according to a later genetic analysis. A cluster of highly shared sequence variants was judged likely to be a technical artifact of the sequencing pipeline. Because counts were too low, roughly 16 rarely observed V segments, including chromosome 9 orphons, were left out of the earlier analysis of 587 of the donors. A later analysis associated 15,000 to 20,000 TCR beta sequences with specific HLA alleles at a false discovery rate of 0.05. A few of the identified cytomegalovirus-associated TCR beta chains were confirmed in vitro to be specific for cytomegalovirus antigens. Some IMGT-functional V segments, including TRBV6-2 and TRBV6-3, could not be distinguished by the 87-base-pair reads and were therefore excluded. According to a later analysis, TCR association rates differed among HLA loci, with DRB1 alleles showing the most associated TCRs and HLA-C alleles showing the fewest. Correlated functional status among segregating V segments might reflect linkage disequilibrium, but an unknown experimental factor could not be ruled out. For the cohort, immune exposure information was limited to CMV serostatus.

Library generation was performed with the immunoSEQ multiplex PCR assay. For the multiplex PCR, a mixture combining 60 forward primers for TCR Vbeta segments and 13 reverse primers for TCR Jbeta segments was used. A multiplex PCR assay on genomic DNA amplified the CDR3 region of rearranged TCR beta genes. The amplified TCR beta libraries were sequenced on the Illumina HiSeq System as 87-base-pair reads. In the original analysis: Across the roughly 640 repertoires, a later analysis counted approximately 75 million unique TCR beta chains, some 11 million of which were shared by at least two donors. A nearest-neighbor algorithm error-corrected the raw reads and collapsed the reads into unique sequences, merging closely related sequences to remove PCR and sequencing errors. Alignment of CDR3 sequences to IMGT reference sequences was used to assign V, D and J gene segments. For a sequence to be retained, at least a six-nucleotide match to both a V gene segment and a J gene segment was required. Rearrangements were classified as productive when the CDR3 lacked stop codons and remained in frame with V and J, and all other rearrangements were classified as non-productive. CDR3 was defined by IMGT convention, running from the second conserved V-encoded cysteine to the conserved J-encoded phenylalanine. In an earlier analysis of roughly 610 of the donors, sequences lacking an unambiguous match to a single V gene segment were excluded. In an earlier analysis of approximately 590 of the donors, V segments were called functional above 56.7% productive rearrangements and were called segregating when the between-donor standard deviation exceeded 5%. A statistical classification framework was built for diagnosing cytomegalovirus status from the catalog of TCR beta chain sequences. V and J gene assignment, in a later analysis, came from comparing TCR nucleotide sequences with IMGT/GENE-DB human TR gene sequences. A later analysis assigned CDR3 sequences and most-parsimonious VDJ recombination scenarios with the TCRdist pipeline. In a later analysis, every TCR beta chain was defined by the combination of its CDR3 amino acid sequence and its V-gene family, and reads without a unique V-gene family were dropped. To address suspected cross-contamination and a sequencing artifact, a later analysis removed 592 highly shared, low-generation-probability nucleotide sequences. In a later analysis, a clonal expansion index for each public chain was calculated from normalized within-repertoire ranks of inferred template counts. In a later analysis, generation probabilities were computed using a VDJ recombination model fitted to out-of-frame rearrangements, and the results were checked against IGoR. In a later analysis, hypergeometric tests were used to score TCR-TCR, TCR-HLA and TCR-CMV co-occurrence, with a repertoire-size bias correction applied to TCR pairs. False discovery rates were estimated in a later analysis by permuting HLA or CMV assignments 20 times. In a later analysis, co-occurring TCRs were grouped with DBSCAN, and TCRdist sequence similarity was added when clustering was performed within HLA-allele-positive subsets. For co-occurrence clustering, repertoires with fewer than 30,000 or more than 120,000 public chains were excluded, along with about five repertoires with anomalous nucleotide sharing. Here the immuneACCESS table is served through TCRdb, limited to in-frame sequences with V and J called. Missing clones are a known gap in these copies; in checked studies unresolved V genes cover under half, and the rest lacks a known reason. The V and J calls and clone size come from that table; D and trimming were worked out from the DNA. Here the sample has approximately 150,000 clones; 75% occur a single time. Around 10% of the sample is held by the ten biggest clonotypes.

This clone was observed a handful of times. The antigen it binds to is not known. Base qualities are missing; no much larger clone stands one base away. In total, roughly 670 healthy bone marrow donors made up the cohort. Cohort members were all nominally healthy when sampled, although unrecorded immune exposures were likely present. The donor tested CMV seropositive and was one of the 289 seropositive cohort members. A peripheral blood sample was collected from each donor, and TCR beta sequencing was performed on peripheral blood mononuclear cells. The Qiagen DNeasy Blood Extraction Kit was used to extract genomic DNA from the blood cell samples. Spanning cysteine to phenylalanine, the CDR3 consists of 18 amino acids. The entry retains the CDR3 DNA only, 54 bases that are in frame from base 1. V is cut by 4 bases and J by 3 bases, and the space between the germline ends is 25 bases. The germline V gene specifies SGDLS as CDR1 and YYNGEE as CDR2.

This chain is built from TRBV9 and TRBJ1-2; TRBD1 might be the D gene, on 6 matching bases. This TCR was recovered from a man aged 18 to 30 in good health and CMV-seropositive. Sequenced: PBMCs. The sequenced DNA is TGTGCCAGCAGCCAGGACCGGGGTGGGCAGGGGCCACACTATGGCTACACCTTC. The encoded protein is CASSQDRGGQGPHYGYTF.